Following are 15 T cell receptor beta chains from one sample sequenced in a study of graft-versus-host responses after intestinal transplantation. The assay was immunoSEQ multiplex PCR, and TCRdb's table has in-frame clones only and misses some. In the table there are over 80,000 clones, around 88% of which are singletons. Here the sequenced sample was PBMCs, taken 255 days after intestinal transplant. These receptors all stem from a human patient who received an intestinal transplant, so some T cells may come from the graft donor.

This clone has a single count. The chain couples TRBV6-6 to TRBJ2-1, with TRBD1 as a possible D gene (6 bases). CDR3 size: 15 residues. Germline assignment: CDR1 MNHNY and CDR2 SVGAGI (reference sequence). The V end was cut by 5 bases, the J end by 0 bases, with 11 bases between. CDR3 coding DNA: TGTGCCAGCAGTCGGGACAAGAGCTCCTACAATGAGCAGTTCTTC. It specifies CASSRDKSSYNEQFF.

This sequence joins TRBV25-1 and TRBJ2-7; D possibly corresponds to TRBD2 (5 bases). The CDR3 sequence is 14 residues long. Germline values: CDR1 MGHDK, CDR2 SYGVNS. Deletions cut 1 base from V and 5 bases from J, with 12 bases between. The CDR3 region is CASSESTGRNEQYF. CDR3 nucleotide sequence: TGTGCCAGCAGTGAATCTACGGGAAGGAACGAGCAGTACTTC.

The gene calls are TRBV15 and TRBJ2-3, with unresolved D. Germline CDR1 is LNHNV and CDR2 is YYDKDF (reference sequence). CDR3 size: 13 residues. Trimming removed 5 bases from V and 2 bases from J, with 8 bases in between. CDR3 region: CATSVRSTDTQYF. DNA of the CDR3: TGTGCCACCAGCGTCAGGTCCACAGATACGCAGTATTTT.

The CDR3 coding sequence is TGTGCCAGCAGTTACATCCAGCGGGGGGAAAGTGAGCAGTTCTTC. The encoded protein is CASSYIQRGESEQFF. The chain carries TRBV6-6 and TRBJ2-1; 9 bases agree with TRBD2. The J segment lost 9 bases and the V segment lost 2 bases, leaving 8 bases of the junction unmatched. Germline V gene sequence: CDR1 MNHNY, CDR2 SVGAGI (reference sequence). This CDR3 spans 15 amino acids.

The chain recombines TRBV5-5 with TRBJ2-7, with a possible D match to TRBD1 (5 bases). The V gene's germline CDR1 is SGHKS and CDR2 YYEKEE (reference sequence). This CDR3 comprises 17 residues. V was shortened by 7 bases and J by 6 bases, with 29 bases between the two germline ends. As DNA, the CDR3 is TGTGCCAGCGGCTCTCCATTATTCGGACACCAAATCTCCGAGCAGTACTTC. It specifies CASGSPLFGHQISEQYF.

The CDR3 DNA reads as TGTGCCAGCAGCTCCAGGACGGGTTCAGATACGCAGTATTTT. Translating gives CASSSRTGSDTQYF. The chain combines TRBV7-9 with TRBJ2-3; D call uncertain. Deletions cut 4 bases from V and 4 bases from J, with 12 bases between. The CDR3 runs to 14 residues. The germline V gene encodes CDR1 SEHNR and CDR2 FQNEAQ (reference sequence).

The chain uses TRBV30 and TRBJ2-5; unclear D gene. CDR3 length: 11 residues. The germline V and J ends were trimmed by 5 bases and 3 bases, with 7 bases remaining between them. Germline loops: CDR1 GTSNPN, CDR2 SVGIG (reference sequence). CDR3 coding DNA: TGTGCCTGGCGAGATGAAGAGACCCAGTACTTC. Translation gives CAWRDEETQYF.

J is TRBJ1-5 and V is TRBV4-1; D ambiguous. Germline CDR1 MGHRA, CDR2 YSYEKL. Trimming took 4 bases from V and 3 from J, leaving 19 bases between them. CDR3 size: 17 residues. Written as DNA, the CDR3 is TGCGCCAGCAGCCCGGAGTCAGGTCGGGAGAACAATCAGCCCCAGCATTTT. Translation gives CASSPESGRENNQPQHF.

This clone was seen a handful of times. This CDR3 reads CASSEIAGSTDTQYF. In nucleotides, the CDR3 is TGTGCCAGCAGCGAGATAGCGGGGAGCACAGATACGCAGTATTTT. The genes are TRBV6-1 and TRBJ2-3; 8 nucleotides line up with TRBD2. The CDR3 length is 15 residues. Germline-derived CDR1 and CDR2 are MNHNS and SASEGT. J was trimmed by 0 bases and V by 6 bases; bases with no gene match: 5.

The J gene is TRBJ2-3, the V gene TRBV10-1, with TRBD2 as a possible D gene (5 bases). V was shortened by 2 bases and J by 4 bases, with 10 bases between the two germline ends. This CDR3 has 14 residues. From germline, CDR1 is WNHNN and CDR2 SYGVQD (reference sequence). CDR3 sequence reads: CASSETPDSDTQYF. The CDR3 nucleotides are TGCGCCAGCAGTGAGACTCCGGACTCAGATACGCAGTATTTT.

The V call is TRBV28, the J call TRBJ2-5; unclear D gene. The CDR3 is 10 residues long. Trimming stripped 5 bases from V and 7 bases from J, with 5 bases between. CDR1 and CDR2 from the germline V gene are MDHEN and SYDVKM. DNA for the CDR3: TGTGCCAGCAGTAAGTGGACCCAGTACTTC. Encoded protein: CASSKWTQYF.

The chain has TRBV7-9 and TRBJ1-1; TRBD1 matches at 9 bases. The CDR3 has 15 residues. The junction had 7 bases not matched to a gene; V was cut back by 4 bases and J by 4 bases. The V gene's germline CDR1 is SEHNR and CDR2 FQNEAQ (reference sequence). Here the CDR3 DNA reads TGTGCCAGCAGCTGGGGGACAGGGAGGAGCACTGAAGCTTTCTTT. Its protein product is CASSWGTGRSTEAFF.

The chain joins TRBV11-2 to TRBJ2-2; no clear D. The CDR3 covers 13 residues. V lost 0 bases and J lost 5, with 4 bases in between. CDR1 SGHAT and CDR2 FQNNGV come from the germline V gene. CDR3 sequence reads: CASSLERTGELFF. The CDR3 nucleotides are TGTGCCAGCAGCTTAGAGCGGACCGGGGAGCTGTTTTTT.

The V and J genes are TRBV6-1 and TRBJ1-2; TRBD1 matches at 12 bases. The CDR3 has 18 residues. Germline V gene lookup returns CDR1 MNHNS and CDR2 SASEGT. V trimming: 4 bases; J trimming: 4 bases; junction bases outside the gene matches: 13. CDR3 in amino acids: CASSAPLGTGGYIYGYTF. The CDR3 nucleotides are TGTGCCAGCAGTGCCCCACTCGGGACAGGGGGCTATATCTATGGCTACACCTTC.

This clone was recorded only once. CDR3 in DNA: TGTGCCATCAGTGATTTACAGGGGACTGAAGCTTTCTTT. Translating it yields CAISDLQGTEAFF. The chain combines TRBV10-3 with TRBJ1-1, with 7 bases lining up with TRBD1. The CDR3 has 13 residues. Looked up from germline, CDR1 is ENHRY and CDR2 is SYGVKD. V was clipped by 3 bases and J by 5 bases; unmatched bases: 3.